This T cell receptor beta chain comes out of a study of cytomegalovirus exposure and HLA in healthy donors. Trimming stripped 0 bases from V and 0 bases from J, with 6 bases between. Germline assignment: CDR1 MNHEY and CDR2 SVGAGI. The CDR3 is made up of 15 amino acids. This clone was seen once. 13 Jbeta primers and 60 Vbeta primers were used for the PCR. Here immunoSEQ multiplex PCR was the method, and the copy in TCRdb shows in-frame clones only, minus some. The sample holds under 150,000 clones, approximately 80% seen once. The source material was PBMCs. The receptor was derived from a male donor in good health and CMV-seronegative. The chain is built from TRBV6-5 and TRBJ1-3; D not certain. CDR3 residues: CASSYSAGSGNTIYF. The DNA for the CDR3 is TGTGCCAGCAGTTACTCGGCAGGCTCTGGAAACACCATATATTTT.